This T cell receptor beta chain was obtained from a study of blood T cell repertoires in COVID-19. In the study overall: In each case, the material was cDNA or gDNA derived from T cells, B-cell-depleted T cells, or PBMCs.

Authors' methods: Estimates of nucleated cell counts were drawn from the amplification of reference gene primers. Clones were read by immunoSEQ multiplex PCR, and TCRdb kept only the in-frame ones, dropping some. V and J calls and clone size come straight from that table; D and trimming were deduced from the DNA. The sample has approximately 140,000 clones, 88% seen once. Unmatched junction bases numbered 7, after V lost 2 bases and J lost 7 bases. Germline CDR1 MNHEY, CDR2 SVGEGT. The CDR3 has 16 amino acids. The chain carries TRBV6-2 or TRBV6-3 and TRBJ2-1; 11 bases match TRBD2. What was sequenced was peripheral blood. The clonotype originates from a man between 60 and 75 years old with active or convalescent COVID-19. CDR3: CASSYLLAGARNEQFF. Written as DNA, the CDR3 is TGTGCCAGCAGTTACCTACTAGCGGGAGCACGGAATGAGCAGTTCTTC.